This T cell receptor (beta chain) was documented in a study of blood T cells in healthy people across ages. The authors ran a second PCR of roughly 6 to 11 cycles using a sample-barcoded 5' primer and a J-beta primer mix. TCRdb fed the 5' RACE reads into MiXCR, producing one record per CDR3 protein. The sample shows about 800,000 distinct CDR3 sequences, about 46% of them seen only once. The CDR3 length is 12 residues. Germline V gene sequence: CDR1 ENHRY, CDR2 SYGVKD. The ends were cut back, 10 bases at V and 4 bases at J, with 13 bases in the middle. This clonotype appeared a few times. The TCR originated in a man older than 75 in good health. The chain joins TRBV10-3 to TRBJ1-1; D not resolved. The sample comprised blood. Here the CDR3 reads CATLSGVTEAFF. In DNA form, the CDR3 reads TGTGCCACCCTCTCCGGGGTCACTGAAGCTTTCTTT.